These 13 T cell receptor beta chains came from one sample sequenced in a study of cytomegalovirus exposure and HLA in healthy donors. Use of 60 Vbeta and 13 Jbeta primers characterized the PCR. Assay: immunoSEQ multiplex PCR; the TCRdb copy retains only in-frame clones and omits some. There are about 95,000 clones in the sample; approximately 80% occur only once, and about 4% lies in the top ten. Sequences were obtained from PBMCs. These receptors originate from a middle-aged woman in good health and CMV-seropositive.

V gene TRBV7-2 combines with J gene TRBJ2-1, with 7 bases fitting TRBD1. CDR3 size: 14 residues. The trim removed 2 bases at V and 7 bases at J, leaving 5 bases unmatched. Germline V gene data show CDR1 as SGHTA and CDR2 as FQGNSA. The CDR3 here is CASSLRGLRNEQFF. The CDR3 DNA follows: TGTGCCAGCAGCTTAAGGGGGCTGCGAAATGAGCAGTTCTTC.

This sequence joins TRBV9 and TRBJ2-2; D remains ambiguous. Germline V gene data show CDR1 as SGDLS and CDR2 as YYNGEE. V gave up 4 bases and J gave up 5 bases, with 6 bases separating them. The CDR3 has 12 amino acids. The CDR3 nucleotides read TGTGCCAGCAGCTTCTCGACCGGGGAGCTGTTTTTT. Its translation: CASSFSTGELFF.

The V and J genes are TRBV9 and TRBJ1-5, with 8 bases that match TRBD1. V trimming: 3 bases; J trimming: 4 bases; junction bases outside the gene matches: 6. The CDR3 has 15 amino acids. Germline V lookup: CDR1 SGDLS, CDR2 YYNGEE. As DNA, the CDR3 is TGTGCCAGCAGCGCCCGGACAGGGCTTAATCAGCCCCAGCATTTT. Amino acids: CASSARTGLNQPQHF.

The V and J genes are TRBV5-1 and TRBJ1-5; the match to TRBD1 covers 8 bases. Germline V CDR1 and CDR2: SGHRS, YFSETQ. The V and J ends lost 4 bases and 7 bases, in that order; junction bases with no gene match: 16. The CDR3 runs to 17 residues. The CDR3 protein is CASSPGTGGFRQQPQHF. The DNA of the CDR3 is TGCGCCAGCAGCCCAGGGACAGGAGGGTTTCGCCAGCAGCCCCAGCATTTT.

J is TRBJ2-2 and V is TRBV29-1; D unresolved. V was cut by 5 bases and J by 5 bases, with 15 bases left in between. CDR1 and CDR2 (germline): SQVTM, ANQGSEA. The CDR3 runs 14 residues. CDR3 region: CSVRVQDSTGELFF. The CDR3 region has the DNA TGCAGCGTTCGCGTCCAGGATTCTACCGGGGAGCTGTTTTTT.

The CDR3 bases are TGTGCCAGCAGCAAGACGGGACAGGGGAACACTGAAGCTTTCTTT. This encodes CASSKTGQGNTEAFF. The V and J genes are TRBV7-9 and TRBJ1-1; 9 nucleotides match TRBD1. The germline gives CDR1 SEHNR, CDR2 FQNEAQ (reference sequence). Trimming took 5 bases from V and 1 from J; bases not matched to a gene: 5. This CDR3 has 15 amino acids.

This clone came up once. The CDR3 DNA follows: TGTGCCACCAGCAGAGATCTACCCCCGGGGGAGACCCAGTACTTC. Amino acid sequence: CATSRDLPPGETQYF. This chain links TRBV15 with TRBJ2-5; maybe TRBD2 (5 bases). Trimming stripped 0 bases from V and 5 bases from J, with 13 bases between. Per the germline V gene, CDR1 is LNHNV and CDR2 is YYDKDF (reference sequence). The CDR3 sequence is 15 residues long.

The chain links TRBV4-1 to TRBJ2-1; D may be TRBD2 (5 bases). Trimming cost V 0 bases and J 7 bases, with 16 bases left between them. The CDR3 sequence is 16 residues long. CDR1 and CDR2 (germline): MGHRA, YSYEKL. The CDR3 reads CASSQDALGSLNEQFF. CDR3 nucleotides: TGCGCCAGCAGCCAAGACGCCTTGGGGAGCCTGAATGAGCAGTTCTTC.

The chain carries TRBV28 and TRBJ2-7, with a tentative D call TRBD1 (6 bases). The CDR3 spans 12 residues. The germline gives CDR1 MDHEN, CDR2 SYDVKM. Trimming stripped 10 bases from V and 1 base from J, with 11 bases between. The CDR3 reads CANPTGSYEQYF. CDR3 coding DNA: TGTGCCAACCCGACAGGATCCTACGAGCAGTACTTC.

Here the CDR3 reads CASSPTGTEETQYF. As DNA, the CDR3 is TGTGCCAGCAGCCCAACCGGGACAGAAGAGACCCAGTACTTC. The rearrangement links TRBV7-3 to TRBJ2-5; 7 bases match TRBD1. CDR1 SGHTA and CDR2 FQGTGA come from the germline V gene. The V segment lost 5 bases and the J segment 3 bases; nucleotides outside the gene matches: 6. The CDR3 is made up of 14 amino acids. Full variable domain (remainder filled in from reference TRBV7-3 and TRBJ2-5): GAGVSQTPSNKVTEKGKYVELRCDPISGHTALYWYRQSLGQGPEFLIYFQGTGAADDSGLPNDRFFAVRPEGSVSTLKIQRTERGDSAVYLCASSPTGTEETQYFGPGTRLLVL.

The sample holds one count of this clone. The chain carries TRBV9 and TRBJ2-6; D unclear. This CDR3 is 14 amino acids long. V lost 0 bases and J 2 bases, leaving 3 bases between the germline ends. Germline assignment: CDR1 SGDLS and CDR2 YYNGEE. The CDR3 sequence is CASSVDTGANVLTF. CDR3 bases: TGTGCCAGCAGCGTAGATACTGGGGCCAACGTCCTGACTTTC.

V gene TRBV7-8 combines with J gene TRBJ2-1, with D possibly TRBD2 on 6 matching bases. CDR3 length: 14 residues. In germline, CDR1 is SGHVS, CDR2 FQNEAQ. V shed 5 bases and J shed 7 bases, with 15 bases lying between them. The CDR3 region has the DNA TGTGCCAGCAGCGGGATGGAGGGCCGTAATGAGCAGTTCTTC. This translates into CASSGMEGRNEQFF.

The CDR3: CASSFPGSDTEAFF. The CDR3 DNA reads TGTGCCAGCAGTTTCCCGGGGTCGGACACTGAAGCTTTCTTT. This chain joins TRBV28 and TRBJ1-1; D remains ambiguous. This CDR3 has 14 residues. The V gene lost 3 bases and the J gene lost 3 bases, with 11 bases spanning the gap. CDR1 and CDR2 (germline): MDHEN, SYDVKM.